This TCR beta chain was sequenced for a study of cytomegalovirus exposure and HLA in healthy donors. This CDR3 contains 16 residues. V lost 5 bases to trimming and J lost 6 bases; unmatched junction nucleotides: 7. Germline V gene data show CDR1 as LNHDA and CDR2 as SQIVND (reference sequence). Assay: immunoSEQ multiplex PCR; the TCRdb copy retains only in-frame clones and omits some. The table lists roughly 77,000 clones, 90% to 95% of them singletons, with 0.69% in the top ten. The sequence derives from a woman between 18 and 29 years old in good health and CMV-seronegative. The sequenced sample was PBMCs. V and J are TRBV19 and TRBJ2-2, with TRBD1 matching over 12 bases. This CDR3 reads CASSLGTGGAPGELFF. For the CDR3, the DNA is TGTGCCAGTAGTTTAGGGACAGGGGGCGCCCCCGGGGAGCTGTTTTTT. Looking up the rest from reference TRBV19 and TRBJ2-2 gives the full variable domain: DGGITQSPKYLFRKEGQNVTLSCEQNLNHDAMYWYRQDPGQGLRLIYYSQIVNDFQKGDIAEGYSVSREKKESFPLTVTSAQKNPTAFYLCASSLGTGGAPGELFFGEGSRLTVL.